This T cell receptor beta chain came from a study of T cell responses to AZD1222 COVID-19 vaccine. The repertoire was sequenced with immunoSEQ multiplex PCR; TCRdb's copy has only in-frame clones and lacks some. The sample lists under 200,000 clones; around nine tenths were seen once. Germline-derived CDR1 and CDR2 are SEHNR and FQNEAQ (reference sequence). Trimming took 1 base from V and 7 from J, leaving 10 bases between them. The CDR3 has 13 residues. Sequencing used peripheral blood, obtained on day 0 of AZD1222 vaccination. The sequence was collected from an adult in good health. The J gene is TRBJ2-5, the V gene TRBV7-9; no definite D call. This CDR3 is CASSLDGSGTQYF. The CDR3 DNA is TGTGCCAGCAGCTTAGATGGGTCCGGGACCCAGTACTTC.